The table lists the clone carrying this TCR beta chain with a few counts. Its target is unknown. These data belong to a study of cytomegalovirus exposure and HLA in healthy donors. Findings and caveats of the study: Previously analyzed data showed that most TCR beta V segments were productive at a frequency of about 90% or about 30%.

Germline V gene sequence: CDR1 LNHDA, CDR2 SQIVND (reference sequence). The ends lost 6 bases at V and 1 base at J; junction bases unmatched: 14. This CDR3 is 17 amino acids long. PCR primers comprised 60 Vbeta and 13 Jbeta primers. Here immunoSEQ multiplex PCR was the method, and the copy in TCRdb shows in-frame clones only, minus some. The sample comprises under 120,000 clones, roughly 71% of which are singletons, and approximately 10% rests with the top ten. This TCR was recovered from a man aged 35-49 years in good health and CMV-seropositive. Input material: PBMCs. This rearrangement joins TRBV19 to TRBJ1-1, with 7 bases identical to TRBD1. The CDR3 protein is CASSITGTDKKNTEAFF. CDR3 coding DNA: TGTGCCAGTAGCATCACCGGGACAGACAAAAAGAACACTGAAGCTTTCTTT.